The 24 T cell receptor beta chains given below trace back to one sample, sequenced in a study of T-cell reconstitution after alpha-beta-depleted transplantation in children. The library targeted TCRbeta and was prepared with unique molecular identifiers. Each CDR3 protein is one row after TCRdb ran MiXCR on the PCR reads. This repertoire shows about 980,000 distinct CDR3 sequences, 25% to 30% found once; its top ten account for 25% to 35%. The starting material was PBMCs, mostly from graft donor cells, obtained 360 days after TCRalphabeta/CD19-depleted stem cell transplant. The receptors here all came from a boy under three years old who had a stem cell transplant for SCID, so the T cells may come from the graft donor.

This clonotype was counted ten times or more. The chain employs TRBV19 and TRBJ2-1; TRBD1 agrees at 8 bases. The V segment lost 3 bases and the J segment 9 bases; nucleotides outside the gene matches: 10. The CDR3 is 15 amino acids. Germline CDR1 and CDR2: LNHDA and SQIVND (reference sequence). The CDR3 reads CASSIVGTGASEQFF. Here the CDR3 DNA reads TGTGCCAGTAGTATTGTGGGGACAGGAGCGAGTGAGCAGTTCTTC.

This clonotype was found a few times. The chain links TRBV3-1 to TRBJ1-6; 9 bases match TRBD1. The CDR3 spans 15 residues. The ends lost 3 bases at V and 6 bases at J; junction bases unmatched: 3. The V gene's germline CDR1 is LGHDT and CDR2 YNNKEL (reference sequence). CDR3 sequence (DNA): TGTGCCAGCAGCCAGGGACAGGGTCGTAATTCACCCCTCCACTTT. Translation: CASSQGQGRNSPLHF.

The chain combines TRBV5-1 with TRBJ2-6; D not certain. Trimming took 0 bases from V and 1 from J, leaving 8 bases between them. This CDR3 is 16 amino acids long. CDR1 and CDR2 (germline): SGHRS, YFSETQ. The CDR3 is CASSLEHKSGANVLTF. The CDR3 coding sequence is TGCGCCAGCAGCTTGGAACACAAGTCTGGGGCCAACGTCCTGACTTTC.

Here the CDR3 DNA reads TGTGCCAGCAGCCGGGGACCAGTCACAGATACGCAGTATTTT. It codes for CASSRGPVTDTQYF. This chain uses TRBV7-2 with TRBJ2-3; D is possibly TRBD1 or TRBD2 (5 bases each). V lost 5 bases, J lost 2 bases, and 11 bases lay in between. CDR3 length equals 14 residues. The germline CDR1 and CDR2 sequences are SGHTA and FQGNSA.

The chain has TRBV29-1 and TRBJ2-7; D is unresolved. Germline assignment: CDR1 SQVTM and CDR2 ANQGSEA. V was pared by 6 bases and J by 2 bases, with 11 bases between. This CDR3 has 12 amino acids. The chain's CDR3 is CSVLGQTYEQYF. As DNA, the CDR3 is TGCAGCGTGTTGGGCCAAACCTACGAGCAGTACTTC.

This chain links TRBV5-6 with TRBJ2-7; D is undetermined. Trimming took off 4 bases at V and 6 bases at J, with 14 bases between the two ends. Germline V gene data show CDR1 as SGHDT and CDR2 as YYEEEE. The length of the CDR3 is 13 residues. The chain's CDR3 is CASSHTAALEQYF. CDR3 DNA: TGTGCCAGCAGCCATACTGCAGCCCTCGAGCAGTACTTC.

This clonotype appeared many times. The chain uses TRBV5-1 and TRBJ2-1, with a possible D match to TRBD2 (6 bases). The CDR3 has 15 residues. From germline, CDR1 is SGHRS and CDR2 YFSETQ. Trimming stripped 0 bases from V and 2 bases from J, with 9 bases between. This CDR3 reads CASSLGLVAYNEQFF. Here the CDR3 DNA reads TGCGCCAGCAGCTTGGGACTAGTCGCCTACAATGAGCAGTTCTTC.

The chain uses TRBV4-1 and TRBJ1-2; a weak D match, TRBD1 (5 bases). The CDR3 is 14 amino acids. Deletions cut 3 bases from V and 4 bases from J, with 12 bases between. CDR1 MGHRA and CDR2 YSYEKL come from the germline V gene. The CDR3: CASSQLTGLYGYTF. CDR3 bases: TGCGCCAGCAGCCAGCTTACAGGTCTCTATGGCTACACCTTC.

In its sample, this clonotype was seen a few times. The chain links TRBV29-1 to TRBJ2-5; tentatively, D is TRBD1 (6 bases). Germline CDR1 is SQVTM and CDR2 is ANQGSEA. This CDR3 region has 13 residues. Trimming shortened V by 4 bases and J by 1 base, and 10 bases separated the two germline ends. The CDR3 sequence: CSVGLDSQETQYF. The CDR3 bases are TGCAGCGTTGGCCTGGACAGCCAAGAGACCCAGTACTTC.

A few counts support this clonotype. The chain has TRBV2 and TRBJ2-3, with 10 bases identical to TRBD2. CDR1 and CDR2 from the germline V gene are SNHLY and FYNNEI. V dropped 4 bases and J dropped 1; count of bases not matched to a gene: 14. The CDR3 extends over 19 amino acids. The CDR3 loop reads CASSVQSWLGLAGTDTQYF. The CDR3, as DNA: TGTGCCAGCAGTGTGCAATCGTGGTTAGGACTAGCGGGCACAGATACGCAGTATTTT.

This clonotype was found a few times. The CDR3 sequence is CASTLQGIAYEQYF. The CDR3 DNA follows: TGTGCCAGCACCCTACAGGGAATAGCCTACGAGCAGTACTTC. The chain combines TRBV12-3 or TRBV12-4 with TRBJ2-7; possibly TRBD1 for D (6 bases). The V end lost 7 bases, the J end lost 2 bases, and 15 bases lay between the germline ends. The CDR3 covers 14 residues.

The V call is TRBV12-3 or TRBV12-4, the J call TRBJ1-2; TRBD1 is a possible D gene (5 bases). CDR3 length equals 12 residues. V gave up 6 bases and J gave up 3 bases, with 8 bases separating them. The CDR3 sequence is CASSGHDYGYTF. The CDR3 DNA sequence: TGTGCCAGCAGCGGACACGACTATGGCTACACCTTC.

V is TRBV5-1 and J is TRBJ1-4; no clear D. Deletions cut 4 bases from V and 4 bases from J, with 11 bases between. The CDR3 loop spans 14 amino acids. Looked up from germline, CDR1 is SGHRS and CDR2 is YFSETQ. For the CDR3, the DNA is TGCGCCAGCAGCGCTCGGACGGATAATGAAAAACTGTTTTTT. Its translation is CASSARTDNEKLFF.

The chain carries TRBV29-1 and TRBJ2-1; maybe TRBD1 (6 bases). V was clipped by 0 bases and J by 6 bases, with 12 bases between them. The CDR3 contains 14 residues. The germline V gene has CDR1 SQVTM and CDR2 ANQGSEA. This CDR3 is CSVEETGLGNEQFF. The CDR3 bases are TGCAGCGTTGAAGAAACAGGGTTGGGCAATGAGCAGTTCTTC.

Here the CDR3 reads CASSWGTISYEQYF. In DNA form, the CDR3 reads TGTGCCAGCAGCTGGGGAACGATTTCCTACGAGCAGTACTTC. The V gene is TRBV5-5, the J gene TRBJ2-7; D is undetermined. CDR3 length: 14 amino acids. Trimming pared 3 bases from V and 1 base from J, leaving 11 bases between. The germline gives CDR1 SGHKS, CDR2 YYEKEE (reference sequence).

This chain connects TRBV30 to TRBJ2-5; 9 bases are shared with TRBD1. The CDR3 has 15 amino acids. The germline CDR1 and CDR2 sequences are GTSNPN and SVGIG (reference sequence). J was trimmed by 3 bases and V by 0 bases; bases with no gene match: 5. For the CDR3, the DNA is TGTGCCTGGAGTGTATCGACAGGGGGGGAAGAGACCCAGTACTTC. It specifies CAWSVSTGGEETQYF.

The chain recombines TRBV6-1 with TRBJ2-6; the D is unclear. V lost 6 bases to trimming and J lost 5 bases, with 11 bases between them. CDR3 length equals 14 residues. Germline CDR1 and CDR2: MNHNS and SASEGT. CDR3 nucleotides: TGTGCCAGCAGGCCGGGCCTCAGGGCCAACGTCCTGACTTTC. Amino acids: CASRPGLRANVLTF.

The chain couples TRBV2 to TRBJ2-3; D is unresolved. CDR3 size: 14 residues. Germline CDR1 and CDR2: SNHLY and FYNNEI. The V and J ends lost 8 bases and 0 bases respectively, with 12 bases between them. Written as DNA, the CDR3 is TGTGCCAGCTATTTATCTACGAGCACAGATACGCAGTATTTT. It translates to CASYLSTSTDTQYF.

This chain uses TRBV9 with TRBJ2-1; 11 positions agree with TRBD2. Trimming cost V 0 bases and J 0 bases; bases outside gene matches: 11. CDR1 and CDR2 from the germline V gene are SGDLS and YYNGEE. The length of the CDR3 is 20 residues. The DNA of the CDR3 is TGTGCCAGCAGCGTAGCTGAGGGTAGCGGGGGGGTAGACTCCTACAATGAGCAGTTCTTC. Translation: CASSVAEGSGGVDSYNEQFF.

The chain is built from TRBV4-2 and TRBJ2-3; 8 positions match TRBD2. The V segment lost 1 base and the J segment 0 bases; nucleotides outside the gene matches: 6. From germline, CDR1 is LGHNA and CDR2 YNFKEQ. The CDR3 runs 17 residues. This chain's CDR3 is CASSQGGKRGSTDTQYF. CDR3 in DNA: TGTGCCAGCAGCCAAGGTGGTAAGCGGGGGAGCACAGATACGCAGTATTTT.

The rearrangement joins TRBV7-9 to TRBJ2-2, with unresolved D. Trimming took off 2 bases at V and 8 bases at J, with 12 bases between the two ends. The CDR3 spans 14 residues. Germline CDR1 and CDR2: SEHNR and FQNEAQ (reference sequence). The CDR3 here is CASSLPRQRGELFF. In nucleotides, the CDR3 is TGTGCCAGCAGCTTACCACGGCAGCGTGGGGAGCTGTTTTTT.

This chain uses TRBV7-8 with TRBJ2-1; a possible D gene is TRBD2 (5 bases). The ends were cut back, 2 bases at V and 3 bases at J, with 8 bases in the middle. This CDR3 spans 14 amino acids. CDR1 and CDR2 from the germline V gene are SGHVS and FQNEAQ. DNA for the CDR3: TGTGCCAGCAGCTTATCCGGGAACTACAATGAGCAGTTCTTC. It translates to CASSLSGNYNEQFF.

The chain is built from TRBV9 and TRBJ2-1; 9 bases line up with TRBD1. J lost 5 bases, V lost 3 bases, and 12 bases had no gene match. Germline V gene sequence: CDR1 SGDLS, CDR2 YYNGEE. The CDR3 has 17 amino acids. The CDR3 loop is CASSAGEWDRVHNEQFF. The CDR3 bases are TGTGCCAGCAGCGCAGGGGAATGGGACAGGGTCCACAATGAGCAGTTCTTC.

The chain is built from TRBV5-1 and TRBJ2-7, with 7 bases matching TRBD1. The trim removed 1 base at V and 4 bases at J, leaving 5 bases unmatched. The CDR3 contains 14 residues. Germline V gene lookup returns CDR1 SGHRS and CDR2 YFSETQ. The CDR3, as DNA: TGCGCCAGCAGCTTGTGGACAGGCCTTTACGAGCAGTACTTC. Protein sequence: CASSLWTGLYEQYF.